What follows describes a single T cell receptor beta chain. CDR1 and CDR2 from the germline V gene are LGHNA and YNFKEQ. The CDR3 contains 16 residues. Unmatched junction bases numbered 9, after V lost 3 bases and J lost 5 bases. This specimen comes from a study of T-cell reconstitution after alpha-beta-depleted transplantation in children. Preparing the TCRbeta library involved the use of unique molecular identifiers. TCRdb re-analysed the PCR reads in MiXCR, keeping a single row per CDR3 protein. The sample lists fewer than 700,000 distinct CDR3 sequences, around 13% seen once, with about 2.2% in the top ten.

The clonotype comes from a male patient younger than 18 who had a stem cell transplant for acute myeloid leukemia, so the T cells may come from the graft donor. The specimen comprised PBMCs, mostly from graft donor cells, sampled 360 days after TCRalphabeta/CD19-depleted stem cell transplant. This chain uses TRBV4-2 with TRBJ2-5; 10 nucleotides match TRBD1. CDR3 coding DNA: TGTGCCAGCAGCCAGCCCTCGACAGGGGGCGGGGAGACCCAGTACTTC. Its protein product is CASSQPSTGGGETQYF.